The 7 T cell receptor beta chains in this list originate from one sample, sequenced in a study of cytotoxic CD8 clonotypes in ibrutinib-treated CLL. Libraries were prepared by immunoSEQ multiplex PCR; TCRdb keeps only in-frame clonotypes and omits some of them. The sample yields fewer than 150,000 clones, around four fifths seen once. The input for sequencing was PBMCs, taken after 24 months of ibrutinib treatment. The source of these receptors is a human donor with chronic lymphocytic leukemia.

The chain links TRBV6-5 to TRBJ1-3; D is possibly TRBD1 (6 bases). The CDR3 length is 11 residues. Germline CDR1 and CDR2: MNHEY and SVGAGI. V lost 5 bases and J lost 8, with 7 bases in between. DNA of the CDR3: TGTGCCAGCAGTAGGGGGGACACCATATATTTT. Translating it yields CASSRGDTIYF.

The chain employs TRBV19 and TRBJ2-1; D possibly corresponds to TRBD1 (7 bases). The CDR3 covers 14 residues. Germline V CDR1 and CDR2: LNHDA, SQIVND (reference sequence). V was cut by 11 bases and J by 4 bases, with 18 bases left in between. The CDR3 protein is CAGGAGGPYNEQFF. The CDR3 nucleotides read TGTGCCGGGGGCGCAGGGGGGCCGTACAATGAGCAGTTCTTC.

This clone is a singleton in its sample. This chain joins TRBV7-9 and TRBJ2-2, with 8 bases that match TRBD1. V dropped 3 bases and J dropped 0; count of bases not matched to a gene: 6. Germline lookup yields CDR1 SEHNR and CDR2 FQNEAQ (reference sequence). This CDR3 is built from 17 residues. CDR3 DNA sequence: TGTGCCAGCAGCTTCCGCCGACAGGGGCCGAACACCGGGGAGCTGTTTTTT. It translates to CASSFRRQGPNTGELFF.

The chain links TRBV19 to TRBJ2-4, with D perhaps matching TRBD1 (6 bases). From germline, CDR1 is LNHDA and CDR2 SQIVND (reference sequence). Trimming left V 6 bases short and J 0 bases short, with 15 bases between. This CDR3 contains 16 residues. CDR3 in DNA: TGTGCCAGTAGGCTGACAGGTCTCGTAGCCAAAAACATTCAGTACTTC. This codes for CASRLTGLVAKNIQYF.

The chain recombines TRBV6-5 with TRBJ2-5; 13 bases fit TRBD2. Germline CDR1 reads MNHEY; CDR2 reads SVGAGI. The junction had 6 bases not matched to a gene; V was cut back by 5 bases and J by 12 bases. The CDR3 is made up of 13 amino acids. In DNA, the CDR3 is TGTGCCAGCAGTGACGGACTAGCGGGGGCAGAGTACTTC. The encoded protein is CASSDGLAGAEYF.

The count of this clone is one. The gene calls are TRBV7-8 and TRBJ2-1, with 14 bases fitting TRBD2. This CDR3 comprises 16 residues. J lost 7 bases, V lost 5 bases, and 7 bases had no gene match. Germline V lookup: CDR1 SGHVS, CDR2 FQNEAQ. The CDR3 DNA sequence: TGTGCCAGCAGCGCCTGGACTAGCGGGGGGTTGAATGAGCAGTTCTTC. Translated: CASSAWTSGGLNEQFF.

The DNA of the CDR3 is TGTGCCAGCAGCCCAAAGACAGGGAATCAGCCCCAGCATTTT. Protein sequence: CASSPKTGNQPQHF. V usage is TRBV5-6 and J usage is TRBJ1-5; TRBD1 matches 7 bases. Germline V gene lookup returns CDR1 SGHDT and CDR2 YYEEEE. V lost 4 bases, J lost 4 bases, and 5 bases stayed unmatched. This CDR3 has 14 amino acids. Full variable domain (remainder filled in from reference TRBV5-6 and TRBJ1-5): DAGVTQSPTHLIKTRGQQVTLRCSPKSGHDTVSWYQQALGQGPQFIFQYYEEEERQRGNFPDRFSGHQFPNYSSELNVNALLLGDSALYLCASSPKTGNQPQHFGDGTRLSIL.